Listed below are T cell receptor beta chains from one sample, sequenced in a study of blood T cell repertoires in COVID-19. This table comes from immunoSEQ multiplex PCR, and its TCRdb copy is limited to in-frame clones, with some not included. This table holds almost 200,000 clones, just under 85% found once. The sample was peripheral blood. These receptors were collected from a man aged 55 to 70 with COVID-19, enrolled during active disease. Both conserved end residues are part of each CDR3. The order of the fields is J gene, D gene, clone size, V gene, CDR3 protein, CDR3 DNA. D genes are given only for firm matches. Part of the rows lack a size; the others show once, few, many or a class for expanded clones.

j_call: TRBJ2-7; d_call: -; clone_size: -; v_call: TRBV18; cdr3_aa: CASSPPITEEQYF; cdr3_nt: TGTGCCAGCTCACCCCCTATAACAGAGGAGCAGTACTTC
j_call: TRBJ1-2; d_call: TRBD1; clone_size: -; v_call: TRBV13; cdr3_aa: CASSFGQGGIYGYTF; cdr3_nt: TGTGCCAGCAGCTTTGGACAGGGTGGAATCTATGGCTACACCTTC
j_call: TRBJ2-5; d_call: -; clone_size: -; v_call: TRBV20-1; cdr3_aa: CSASSRLYQETQYF; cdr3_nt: TGCAGTGCTAGTTCCCGACTGTACCAAGAGACCCAGTACTTC
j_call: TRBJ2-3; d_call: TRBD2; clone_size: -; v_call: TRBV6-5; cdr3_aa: CASSRLAGAPDTQYF; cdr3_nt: TGTGCCAGCAGTCGACTAGCGGGAGCTCCAGATACGCAGTATTTT
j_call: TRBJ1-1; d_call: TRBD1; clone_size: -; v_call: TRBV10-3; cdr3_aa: CAIGDREGSTEAFF; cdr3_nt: TGTGCCATCGGGGACAGGGAGGGTAGCACTGAAGCTTTCTTT
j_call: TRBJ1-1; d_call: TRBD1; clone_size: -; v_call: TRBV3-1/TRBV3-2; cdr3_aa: CASSHSGGRGRRTEAFF; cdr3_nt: TGTGCCAGCAGCCACTCAGGGGGCAGAGGGCGAAGAACTGAAGCTTTCTTT
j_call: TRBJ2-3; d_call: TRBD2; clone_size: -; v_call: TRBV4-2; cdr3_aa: CASSPRTSGIEVPDTQYF; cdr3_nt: TGTGCCAGCAGCCCCCGGACTAGCGGGATCGAGGTACCAGATACGCAGTATTTT
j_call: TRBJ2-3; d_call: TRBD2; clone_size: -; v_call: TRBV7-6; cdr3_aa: CASSLDAGARTDTQYF; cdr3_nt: TGTGCCAGCAGCTTAGACGCGGGAGCCCGGACAGATACGCAGTATTTT
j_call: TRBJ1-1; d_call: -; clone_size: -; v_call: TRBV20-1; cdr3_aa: CSARDSAFF; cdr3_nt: TGCAGTGCTAGAGACTCGGCTTTCTTT
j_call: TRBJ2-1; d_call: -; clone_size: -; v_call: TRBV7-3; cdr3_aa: CASSLLGGIDEQFF; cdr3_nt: TGTGCCAGCAGCTTACTTGGCGGGATCGATGAGCAGTTCTTC
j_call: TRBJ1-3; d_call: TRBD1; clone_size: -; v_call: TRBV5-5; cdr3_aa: CASSSPGTDPSGNTIYF; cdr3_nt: TGTGCCAGCAGCAGCCCCGGGACAGACCCCTCTGGAAACACCATATATTTT
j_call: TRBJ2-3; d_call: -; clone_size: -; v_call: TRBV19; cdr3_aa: CASSPRPGDTQYF; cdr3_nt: TGTGCCAGTAGTCCCCGCCCCGGGGATACGCAGTATTTT
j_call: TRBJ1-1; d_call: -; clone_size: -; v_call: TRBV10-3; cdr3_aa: CAISEPGTEAFF; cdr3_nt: TGTGCCATCAGTGAGCCAGGAACTGAAGCTTTCTTT
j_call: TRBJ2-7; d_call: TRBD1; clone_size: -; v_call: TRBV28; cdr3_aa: CASSLRQGASYEQYF; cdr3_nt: TGTGCCAGCAGTTTAAGGCAGGGGGCTTCCTACGAGCAGTACTTC
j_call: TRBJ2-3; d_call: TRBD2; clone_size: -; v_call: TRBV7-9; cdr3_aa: CASSLVGGADTQYF; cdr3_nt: TGTGCCAGCAGCTTAGTCGGGGGGGCGGATACGCAGTATTTT
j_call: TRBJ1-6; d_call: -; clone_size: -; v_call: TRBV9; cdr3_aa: CASSVELGRDSPLHF; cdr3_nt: TGTGCCAGCAGCGTAGAGTTGGGTCGGGATTCACCCCTCCACTTT
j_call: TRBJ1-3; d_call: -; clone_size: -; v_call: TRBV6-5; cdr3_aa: CASNGKGSRNTIYF; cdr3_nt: TGTGCCAGCAACGGGAAAGGAAGTCGAAACACCATATATTTT
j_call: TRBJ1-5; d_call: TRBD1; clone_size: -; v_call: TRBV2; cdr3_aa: CASRGTGYSNQPQHF; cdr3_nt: TGTGCCAGCAGGGGGACAGGGTACAGCAATCAGCCCCAGCATTTT
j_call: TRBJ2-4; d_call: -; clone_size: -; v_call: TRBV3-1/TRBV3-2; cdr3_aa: CASSQGFLAKNIQYF; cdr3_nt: TGTGCCAGCAGCCAGGGCTTTCTAGCCAAAAACATTCAGTACTTC
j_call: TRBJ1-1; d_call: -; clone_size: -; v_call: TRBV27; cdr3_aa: CASSLSTNTEAFF; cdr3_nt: TGTGCCAGCAGTTTGTCAACAAACACTGAAGCTTTCTTT
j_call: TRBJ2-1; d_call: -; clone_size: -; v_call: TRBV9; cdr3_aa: CASSRGSTYNEQFF; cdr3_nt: TGTGCCAGCAGCCGAGGTTCAACCTACAATGAGCAGTTCTTC
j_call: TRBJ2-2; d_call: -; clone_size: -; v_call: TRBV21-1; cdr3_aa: CASSPGTGGTNTGELFF; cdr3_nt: TGTGCCAGCAGCCCAGGGACAGGGGGGACGAACACCGGGGAGCTGTTTTTT
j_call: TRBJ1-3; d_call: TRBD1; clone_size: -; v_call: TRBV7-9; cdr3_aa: CASSSRGGNTIYF; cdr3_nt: TGTGCCAGCAGCTCCAGGGGGGGAAACACCATATATTTT
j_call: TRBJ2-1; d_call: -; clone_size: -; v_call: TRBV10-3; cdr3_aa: CAISELAAYNEQFF; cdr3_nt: TGTGCCATCAGTGAATTAGCGGCTTACAATGAGCAGTTCTTC
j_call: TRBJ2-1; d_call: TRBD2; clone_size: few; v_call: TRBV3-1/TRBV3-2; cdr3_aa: CASSRSGTRAYNEQFF; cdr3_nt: TGTGCCAGCAGCCGAAGCGGGACGCGCGCCTACAATGAGCAGTTCTTC
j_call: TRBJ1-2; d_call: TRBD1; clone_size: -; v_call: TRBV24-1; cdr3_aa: CATSDPGTGEGYTF; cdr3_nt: TGTGCCACCAGTGACCCTGGGACAGGGGAAGGCTACACCTTC
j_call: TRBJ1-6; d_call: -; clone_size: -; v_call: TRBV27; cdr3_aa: CASKNRDNSYNSPLHF; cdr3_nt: TGTGCCAGCAAAAACCGGGATAACTCCTATAATTCACCCCTCCACTTT